This T cell receptor beta chain originates from a study of regulatory dendritic cells for organ transplantation (dated by TCRdb to about 2017). About the full investigation: Monocytes were cultured with vitamin D3 on days 0 and 4 and with IL-10 on day 4 to generate regulatory dendritic cells. On day 6, LPS was added to the DC cultures to test how the DCs responded to a strong maturation-inducing agent. Before and after allostimulation with regulatory or mature dendritic cells, TCRbeta repertoires were sequenced from sorted naive and memory CD4+ and CD8+ T cells. Broader findings and caveats from the paper: In both subjects, allostimulation led to expansion of memory CD8+ clones, although regulatory dendritic cells appeared to cause more limited expansion than mature dendritic cells did. Repertoires were highly diverse in naive CD4+ and CD8+ T cells, less diverse in memory cells, and most oligoclonal in memory CD8+ cells. Among the resting subsets, the most alloreactive TCR clonotypes were found in memory CD8+ T cells. Only a couple of subjects were sequenced, and the authors noted considerable between-individual heterogeneity in the alloreactive memory CD8+ T cell pool.

Sorted T cell subsets were CFSE-labeled and co-cultured for around five days with allogeneic regulatory or mature dendritic cells at a 1:10 DC:T ratio. FACS was used to sort CD4+ or CD8+ cells into naive T cells, defined as CD45RA+, and memory T cells, defined as CD45RO+. The T cells used for TCR sequencing were obtained from a couple of healthy control subjects. The Qiagen DNeasy Blood & Tissue Kit was used for extraction of genomic DNA. Notes on this clone: Its antigen is not yet known. No base quality information exists; no much larger clone differs at one position.

From the cysteine through the phenylalanine, the CDR3 covers 14 amino acids. Just the 42-base CDR3 DNA is kept, in frame starting at base 1. V and J are trimmed by 6 bases and 4 bases, and the gene matches miss 5 bases of the junction. For CDR1 and CDR2, the germline V gene lists SNHLY and FYNNEI. TCRbeta CDR3 regions were amplified by multiplexed two-step PCR using Vbeta-specific forward primers and Jbeta-specific reverse primers. Through the immunoSEQ service, the TCRbeta libraries were run on an Illumina instrument for sequencing. The paper's data handling went like this. IMGT annotation was used to assign V, D and J genes, and synthetic CDR3 analogues were used to correct the counts for multiplex PCR bias. Repertoire clonality was computed in the immunoSEQ Analyzer as one minus normalized Shannon entropy. Clonal expansion was defined by Fisher's exact test with Benjamini-Hochberg false discovery rate control, using two-tailed P<0.01. Held by TCRdb, this immuneACCESS table contains in-frame sequences only and omits some clones. Under half of the omission traces to an unresolved V gene where checked; the cause of the rest is unknown. V and J calls and clone size are as listed in that table; D and trimming were resolved from the DNA. The sample records some 11,000 clones, roughly three quarters of which are singletons. The ten most abundant clones make up 0.9% to 1.2% of the sample.

The rearrangement joined TRBV2 to TRBJ2-3; TRBD2 matches 9 bases in the middle. Source material: naive CD8+ T cells from blood cultured with regulatory dendritic cells. This specimen's cell subset or site label, per the study, means: CD45RA+ naive T cells. The sequence came from a human donor in good health. The CDR3 protein: CASSVSGGSDTQYF. The DNA is TGTGCCAGCAGCGTTAGCGGGGGTTCAGATACGCAGTATTTT.